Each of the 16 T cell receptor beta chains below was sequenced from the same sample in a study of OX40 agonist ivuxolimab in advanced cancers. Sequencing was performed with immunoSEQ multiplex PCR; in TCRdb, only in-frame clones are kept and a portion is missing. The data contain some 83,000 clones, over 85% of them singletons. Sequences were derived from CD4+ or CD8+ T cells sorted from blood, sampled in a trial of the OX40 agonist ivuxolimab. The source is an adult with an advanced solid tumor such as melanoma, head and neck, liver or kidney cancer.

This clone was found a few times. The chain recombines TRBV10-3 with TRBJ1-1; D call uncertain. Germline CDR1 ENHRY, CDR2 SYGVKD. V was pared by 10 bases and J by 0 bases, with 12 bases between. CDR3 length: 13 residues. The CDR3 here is CATGGLLNTEAFF. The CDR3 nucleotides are TGTGCCACGGGAGGACTGCTGAACACTGAAGCTTTCTTT.

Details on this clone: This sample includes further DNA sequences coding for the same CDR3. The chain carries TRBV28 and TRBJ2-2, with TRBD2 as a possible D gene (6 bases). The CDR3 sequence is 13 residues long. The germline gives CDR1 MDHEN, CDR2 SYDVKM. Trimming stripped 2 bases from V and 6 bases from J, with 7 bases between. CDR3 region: CASSLTGAGELFF. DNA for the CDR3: TGTGCCAGCAGTTTAACGGGGGCCGGGGAGCTGTTTTTT.

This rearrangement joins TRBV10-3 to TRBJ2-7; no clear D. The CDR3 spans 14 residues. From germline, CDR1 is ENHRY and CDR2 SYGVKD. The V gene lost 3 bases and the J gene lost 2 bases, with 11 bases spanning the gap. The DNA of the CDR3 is TGTGCCATCAGTGATCATGTCCAACCCTACGAGCAGTACTTC. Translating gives CAISDHVQPYEQYF.

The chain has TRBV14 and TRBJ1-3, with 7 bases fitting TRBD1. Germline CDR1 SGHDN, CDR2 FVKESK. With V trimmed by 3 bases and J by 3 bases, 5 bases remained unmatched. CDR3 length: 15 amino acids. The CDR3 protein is CASSQGRGLGNTIYF. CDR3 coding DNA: TGTGCCAGCAGCCAGGGAAGGGGGCTTGGAAACACCATATATTTT.

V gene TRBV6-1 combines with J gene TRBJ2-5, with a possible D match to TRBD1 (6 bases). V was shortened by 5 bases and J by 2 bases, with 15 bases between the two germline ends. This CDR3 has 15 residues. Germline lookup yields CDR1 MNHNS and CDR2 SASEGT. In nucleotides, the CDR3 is TGTGCCAGCAGTCACCGCATAAGGGGGCAAGAGACCCAGTACTTC. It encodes CASSHRIRGQETQYF.

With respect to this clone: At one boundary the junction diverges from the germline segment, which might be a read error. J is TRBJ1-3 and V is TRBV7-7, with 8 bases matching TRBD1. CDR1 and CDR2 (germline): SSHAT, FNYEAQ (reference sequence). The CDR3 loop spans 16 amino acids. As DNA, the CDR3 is TGTGCTAGCAGCTTAGGAGTGACAGGGGCTGGAAACACCATATATTTT. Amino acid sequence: CASSLGVTGAGNTIYF.

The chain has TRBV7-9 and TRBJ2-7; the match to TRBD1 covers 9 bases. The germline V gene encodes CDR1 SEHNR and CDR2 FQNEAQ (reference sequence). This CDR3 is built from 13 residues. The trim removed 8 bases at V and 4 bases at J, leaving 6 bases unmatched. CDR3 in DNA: TGTGCCAGCCTAGGGGGACAGGGTTACGAGCAGTACTTC. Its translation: CASLGGQGYEQYF. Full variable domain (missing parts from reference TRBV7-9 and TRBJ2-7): DTGVSQNPRHKITKRGQNVTFRCDPISEHNRLYWYRQTLGQGPEFLTYFQNEAQLEKSRLLSDRFSAERPKGSFSTLEIQRTEQGDSAMYLCASLGGQGYEQYFGPGTRLTVT.

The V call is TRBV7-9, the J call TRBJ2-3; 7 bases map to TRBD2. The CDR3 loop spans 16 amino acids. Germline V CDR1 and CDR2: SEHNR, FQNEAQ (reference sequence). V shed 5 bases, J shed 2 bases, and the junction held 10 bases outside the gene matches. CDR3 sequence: CASSLLLAELTDTQYF. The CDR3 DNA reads TGTGCCAGCAGCCTTCTGCTAGCGGAGCTCACAGATACGCAGTATTTT. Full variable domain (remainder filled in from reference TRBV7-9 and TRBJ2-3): DTGVSQNPRHKITKRGQNVTFRCDPISEHNRLYWYRQTLGQGPEFLTYFQNEAQLEKSRLLSDRFSAERPKGSFSTLEIQRTEQGDSAMYLCASSLLLAELTDTQYFGPGTRLTVL.

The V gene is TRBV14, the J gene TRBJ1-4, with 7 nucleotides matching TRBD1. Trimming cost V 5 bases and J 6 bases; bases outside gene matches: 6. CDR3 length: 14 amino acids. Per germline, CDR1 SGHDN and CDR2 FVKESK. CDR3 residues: CASSWTGLYEKLFF. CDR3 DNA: TGTGCCAGCAGCTGGACAGGTTTGTATGAAAAACTGTTTTTT. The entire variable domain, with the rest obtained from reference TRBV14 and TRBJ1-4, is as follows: EAGVTQFPSHSVIEKGQTVTLRCDPISGHDNLYWYRRVMGKEIKFLLHFVKESKQDESGMPNNRFLAERTGGTYSTLKVQPAELEDSGVYFCASSWTGLYEKLFFGSGTQLSVL.

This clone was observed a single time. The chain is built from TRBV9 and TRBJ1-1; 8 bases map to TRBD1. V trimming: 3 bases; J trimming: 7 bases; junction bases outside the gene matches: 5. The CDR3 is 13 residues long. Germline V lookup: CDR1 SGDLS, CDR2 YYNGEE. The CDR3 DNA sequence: TGTGCCAGCAGCGCCGGGACAGGCGATGAAGCTTTCTTT. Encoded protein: CASSAGTGDEAFF.

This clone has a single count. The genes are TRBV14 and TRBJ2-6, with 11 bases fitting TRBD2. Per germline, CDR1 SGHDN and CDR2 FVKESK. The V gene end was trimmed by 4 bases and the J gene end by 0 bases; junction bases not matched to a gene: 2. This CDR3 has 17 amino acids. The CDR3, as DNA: TGTGCCAGCAGCCGACTAGCGGGGTACTCTGGGGCCAACGTCCTGACTTTC. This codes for CASSRLAGYSGANVLTF.

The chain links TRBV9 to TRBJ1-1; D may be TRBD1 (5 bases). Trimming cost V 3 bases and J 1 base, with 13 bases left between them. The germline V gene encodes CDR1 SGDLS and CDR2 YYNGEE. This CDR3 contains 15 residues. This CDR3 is CASSAWGTPNTEAFF. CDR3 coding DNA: TGTGCCAGCAGCGCGTGGGGGACTCCGAACACTGAAGCTTTCTTT.

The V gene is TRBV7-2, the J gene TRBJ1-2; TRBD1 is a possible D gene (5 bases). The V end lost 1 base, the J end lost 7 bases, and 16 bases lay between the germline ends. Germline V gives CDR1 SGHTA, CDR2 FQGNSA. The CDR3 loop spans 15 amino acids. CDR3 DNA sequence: TGTGCCAGCAGCTTAGGGGGTACAGGAAGTAGTGGCTACACCTTC. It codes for CASSLGGTGSSGYTF.

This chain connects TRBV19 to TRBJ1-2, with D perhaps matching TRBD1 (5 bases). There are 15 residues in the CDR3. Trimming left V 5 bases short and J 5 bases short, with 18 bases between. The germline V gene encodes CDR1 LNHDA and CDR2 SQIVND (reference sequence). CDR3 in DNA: TGTGCCAGTAGTGCACCCGGGACTCTGGTTTATGGCTACACCTTC. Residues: CASSAPGTLVYGYTF.

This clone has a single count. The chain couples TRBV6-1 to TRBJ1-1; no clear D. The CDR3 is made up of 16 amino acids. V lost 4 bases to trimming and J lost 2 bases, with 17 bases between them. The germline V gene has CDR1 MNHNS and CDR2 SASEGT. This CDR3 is CASSVLLQDGNTEAFF. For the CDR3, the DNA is TGTGCCAGCAGTGTCCTCCTCCAGGACGGTAACACTGAAGCTTTCTTT.

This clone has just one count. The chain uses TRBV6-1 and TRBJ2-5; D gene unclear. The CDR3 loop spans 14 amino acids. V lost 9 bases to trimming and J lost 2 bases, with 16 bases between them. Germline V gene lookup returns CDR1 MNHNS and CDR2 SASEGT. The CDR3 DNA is TGTGCCAGGGTTCCCCCGGCCGGACAAGAGACCCAGTACTTC. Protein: CARVPPAGQETQYF.